Here is one TCR beta chain with its context. The record originates from a study of blood T cell repertoires in COVID-19. For the study at large: Sample material is recorded as cDNA or gDNA derived from T cells, B-cell-depleted T cells, or PBMCs.

Shortly before study entry, within 2 weeks, exposed participants had met a COVID-19 case. The germline CDR1 and CDR2 sequences are LGHDT and YNNKEL (reference sequence). Germline trimming cut 4 bases from V and 3 bases from J; bases unmatched to any gene: 7. The CDR3 loop spans 16 amino acids. Profiling relied on immunoSEQ multiplex PCR, and the TCRdb table lists in-frame clones only, not all of them. The sample has hundreds of thousands of clones, roughly 89% seen once. The chain couples TRBV3-1 (or the pseudogene TRBV3-2) to TRBJ2-1; 9 nucleotides align to TRBD2. The clonotype comes from a woman in her fifties or sixties who had been exposed to COVID-19. The sequencing sample was made of PBMCs or T cells enriched from blood (not recorded which). CDR3 DNA sequence: TGTGCCAGCAGCCCCTTCGCGGGGGGGTTCTACAATGAGCAGTTCTTC. Protein sequence: CASSPFAGGFYNEQFF.